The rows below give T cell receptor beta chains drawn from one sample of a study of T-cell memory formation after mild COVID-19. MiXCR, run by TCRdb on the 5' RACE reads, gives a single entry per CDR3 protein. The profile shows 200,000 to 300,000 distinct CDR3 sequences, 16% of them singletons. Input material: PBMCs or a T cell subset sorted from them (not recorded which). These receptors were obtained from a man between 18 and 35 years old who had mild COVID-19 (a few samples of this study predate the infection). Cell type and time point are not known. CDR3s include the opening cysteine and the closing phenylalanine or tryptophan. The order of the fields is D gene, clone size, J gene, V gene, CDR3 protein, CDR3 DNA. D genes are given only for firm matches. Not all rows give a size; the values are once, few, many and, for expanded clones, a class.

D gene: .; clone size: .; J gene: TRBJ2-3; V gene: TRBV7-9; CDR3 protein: CASSSLTGTDTQYF; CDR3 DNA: TGTGCCAGCAGCTCCCTGACTGGCACAGATACGCAGTATTTT
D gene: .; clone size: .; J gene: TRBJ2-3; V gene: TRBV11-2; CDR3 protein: CASSLASGGGLSTDTQYF; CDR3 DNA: TGTGCCAGCAGCTTAGCCTCCGGGGGCGGCCTCAGCACAGATACGCAGTATTTT
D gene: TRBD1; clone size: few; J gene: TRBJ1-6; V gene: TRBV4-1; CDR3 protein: CASSTGQGIRSPLHF; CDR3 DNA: TGCGCCAGCAGCACGGGACAGGGTATACGATCACCCCTCCACTTT
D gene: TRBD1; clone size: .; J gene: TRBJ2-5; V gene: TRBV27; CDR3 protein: CASSPRQGVVETQYF; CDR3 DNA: TGTGCCAGCAGTCCAAGACAGGGGGTAGTGGAGACCCAGTACTTC
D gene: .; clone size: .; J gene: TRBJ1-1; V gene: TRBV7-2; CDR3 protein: CASMEFQEGTEAFF; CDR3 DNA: TGTGCCAGCATGGAATTTCAGGAGGGGACTGAAGCTTTCTTT
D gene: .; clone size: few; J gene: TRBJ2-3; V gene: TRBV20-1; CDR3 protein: CSASGWGSTDTQYF; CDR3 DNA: TGCAGTGCTAGTGGTTGGGGAAGCACAGATACGCAGTATTTT
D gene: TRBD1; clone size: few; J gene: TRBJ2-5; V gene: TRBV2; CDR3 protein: CASSSTGGWETQYF; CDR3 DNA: TGTGCCAGCAGCAGTACAGGGGGCTGGGAGACCCAGTACTTC
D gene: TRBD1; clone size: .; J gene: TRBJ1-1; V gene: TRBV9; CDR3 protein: CASSWTGGHEAFF; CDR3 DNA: TGTGCCAGCAGCTGGACAGGGGGGCATGAAGCTTTCTTT
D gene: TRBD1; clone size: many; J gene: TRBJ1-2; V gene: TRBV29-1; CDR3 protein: CSIPGQLNYGYTF; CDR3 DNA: TGCAGCATTCCGGGACAGCTTAACTATGGCTACACCTTC
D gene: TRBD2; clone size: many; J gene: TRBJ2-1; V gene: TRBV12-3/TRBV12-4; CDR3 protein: CASSLRLAGSEQFF; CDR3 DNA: TGTGCCAGCAGTTTGAGGCTAGCGGGGAGTGAGCAGTTCTTC
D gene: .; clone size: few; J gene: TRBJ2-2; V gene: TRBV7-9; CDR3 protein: CASSLQAAGELFF; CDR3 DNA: TGTGCCAGCAGCTTGCAGGCGGCCGGGGAGCTGTTTTTT
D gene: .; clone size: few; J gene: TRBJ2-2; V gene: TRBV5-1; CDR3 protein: CASSSSTVNTGELFF; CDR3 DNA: TGCGCCAGCAGTTCGTCCACAGTTAACACCGGGGAGCTGTTTTTT
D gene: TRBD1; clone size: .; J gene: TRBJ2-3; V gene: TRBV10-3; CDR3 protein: CAISAHRGSTDTQYF; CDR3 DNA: TGTGCCATCAGTGCGCACAGGGGAAGCACAGATACGCAGTATTTT
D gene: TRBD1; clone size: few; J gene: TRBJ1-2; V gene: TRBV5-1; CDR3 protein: CASSLRGHSTRASRGYTF; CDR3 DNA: TGCGCCAGCAGCTTAAGGGGGCATTCTACACGGGCGTCTCGTGGCTACACCTTC
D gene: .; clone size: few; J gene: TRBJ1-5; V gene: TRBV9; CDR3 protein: CASSVGMGNQPQHF; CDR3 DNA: TGTGCCAGCAGCGTCGGCATGGGCAATCAGCCCCAGCATTTT
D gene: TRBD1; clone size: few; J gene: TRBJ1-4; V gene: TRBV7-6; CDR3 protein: CASSLTAGGNEKLFF; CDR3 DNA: TGTGCCAGCAGCTTAACGGCAGGGGGGAATGAAAAACTGTTTTTT
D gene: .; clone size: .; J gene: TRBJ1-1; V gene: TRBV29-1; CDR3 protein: CSVQGGDTEAFF; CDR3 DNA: TGCAGCGTTCAGGGCGGGGACACTGAAGCTTTCTTT
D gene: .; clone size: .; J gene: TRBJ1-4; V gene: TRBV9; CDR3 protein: CASSVGGFNEKLFF; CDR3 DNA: TGTGCCAGCAGCGTTGGAGGGTTTAATGAAAAACTGTTTTTT
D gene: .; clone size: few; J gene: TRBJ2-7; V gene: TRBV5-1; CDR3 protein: CASSSRRGEQYF; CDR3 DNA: TGCGCCAGCAGCTCTCGGCGGGGTGAGCAGTACTTC
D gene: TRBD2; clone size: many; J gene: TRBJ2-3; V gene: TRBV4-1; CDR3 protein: CASSSGTSGAIGGDTQYF; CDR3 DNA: TGCGCCAGCAGCTCCGGGACTAGCGGAGCTATCGGAGGAGATACGCAGTATTTT
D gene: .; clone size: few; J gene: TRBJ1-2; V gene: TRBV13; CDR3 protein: CASSLGFSLYGYTF; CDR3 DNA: TGTGCCAGCAGCTTAGGATTCAGCCTCTATGGCTACACCTTC
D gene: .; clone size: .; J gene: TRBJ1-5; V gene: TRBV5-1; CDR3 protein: CASSFTGDRNQPQHF; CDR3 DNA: TGCGCCAGCAGCTTTACGGGGGACCGCAATCAGCCCCAGCATTTT
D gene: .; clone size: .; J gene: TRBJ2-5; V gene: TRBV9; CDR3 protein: CASGPGMETQYF; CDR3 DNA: TGTGCCAGCGGGCCGGGAATGGAGACCCAGTACTTC
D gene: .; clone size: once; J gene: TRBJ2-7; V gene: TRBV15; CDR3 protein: CATSRDSGTGSSYEQYF; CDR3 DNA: TGTGCCACCAGCAGAGACTCCGGAACAGGTAGCTCCTACGAGCAGTACTTC
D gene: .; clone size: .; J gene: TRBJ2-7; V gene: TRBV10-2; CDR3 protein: CASRGQARYEQYF; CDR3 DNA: TGCGCCAGCAGGGGACAAGCTCGGTACGAGCAGTACTTC
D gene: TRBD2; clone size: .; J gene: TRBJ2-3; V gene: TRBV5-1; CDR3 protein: CASSLIGRVTDTQYF; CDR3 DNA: TGCGCCAGCAGTCTGATAGGGAGGGTGACAGATACGCAGTATTTT
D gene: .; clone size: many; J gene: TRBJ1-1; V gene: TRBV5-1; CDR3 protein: CASSLGGTPEAFF; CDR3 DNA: TGCGCCAGCAGCTTGGGGGGGACACCAGAAGCTTTCTTT
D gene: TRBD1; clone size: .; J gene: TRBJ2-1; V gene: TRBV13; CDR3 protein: CASRDGTGVNNEQFF; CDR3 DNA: TGTGCCAGCAGAGATGGGACAGGGGTTAACAATGAGCAGTTCTTC
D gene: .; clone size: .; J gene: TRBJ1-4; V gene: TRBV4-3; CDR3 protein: CASSQDRGPNEKLFF; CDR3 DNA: TGCGCCAGCAGCCAAGATCGAGGCCCAAATGAAAAACTGTTTTTT
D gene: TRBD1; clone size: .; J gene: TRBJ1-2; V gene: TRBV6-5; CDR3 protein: CASKPDRGGYTF; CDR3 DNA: TGTGCCAGCAAGCCCGACAGGGGTGGCTACACCTTC
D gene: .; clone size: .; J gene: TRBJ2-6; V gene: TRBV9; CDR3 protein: CASSDGSGAGANVLTF; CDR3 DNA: TGTGCCAGCAGCGATGGGAGTGGAGCGGGGGCCAACGTCCTGACTTTC
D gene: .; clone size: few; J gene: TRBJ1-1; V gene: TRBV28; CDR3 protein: CASESVNTEAFF; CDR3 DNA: TGTGCCAGCGAGTCAGTAAACACTGAAGCTTTCTTT
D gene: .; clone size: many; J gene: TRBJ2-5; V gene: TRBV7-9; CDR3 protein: CASSFSSGQETQYF; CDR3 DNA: TGTGCCAGCAGCTTTTCTTCCGGGCAAGAGACCCAGTACTTC
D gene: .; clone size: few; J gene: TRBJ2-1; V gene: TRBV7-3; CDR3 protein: CASSLRRVNEQFF; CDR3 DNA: TGTGCCAGCAGCTTACGTCGGGTTAATGAGCAGTTCTTC
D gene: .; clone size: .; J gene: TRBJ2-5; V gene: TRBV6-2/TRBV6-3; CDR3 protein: CASSGGSGAHETQYF; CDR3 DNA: TGTGCCAGCAGCGGGGGATCGGGGGCTCACGAGACCCAGTACTTC
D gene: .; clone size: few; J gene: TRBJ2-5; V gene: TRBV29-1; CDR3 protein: CSVDGVPRGETQYF; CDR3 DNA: TGCAGCGTTGATGGGGTTCCTCGGGGAGAGACCCAGTACTTC
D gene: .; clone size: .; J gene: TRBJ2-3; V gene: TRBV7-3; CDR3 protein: CASSELGSGTDTQYF; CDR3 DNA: TGTGCCAGCAGCGAACTAGGTTCGGGGACAGATACGCAGTATTTT
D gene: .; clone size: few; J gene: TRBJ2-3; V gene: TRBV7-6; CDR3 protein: CASSHRRHPGTDTQYF; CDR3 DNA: TGTGCCAGCAGCCATCGGCGGCATCCCGGCACAGATACGCAGTATTTT
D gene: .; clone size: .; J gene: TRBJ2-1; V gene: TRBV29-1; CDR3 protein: CSVEPQTRTGEQFF; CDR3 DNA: TGCAGCGTTGAGCCCCAAACCCGGACGGGTGAGCAGTTCTTC
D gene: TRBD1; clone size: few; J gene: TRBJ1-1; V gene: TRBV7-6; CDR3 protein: CASSLGGGGGTEAFF; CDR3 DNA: TGTGCCAGCAGCTTAGGGGGAGGGGGCGGCACTGAAGCTTTCTTT
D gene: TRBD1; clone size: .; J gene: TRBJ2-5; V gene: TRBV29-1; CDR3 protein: CSVEGTGAFQETQYF; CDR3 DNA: TGCAGCGTTGAGGGGACAGGGGCGTTCCAAGAGACCCAGTACTTC
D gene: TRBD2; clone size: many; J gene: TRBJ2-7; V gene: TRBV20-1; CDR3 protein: CSARARLAGGRGEQYF; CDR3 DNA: TGCAGTGCTAGAGCGCGACTAGCGGGGGGGCGGGGCGAGCAGTACTTC
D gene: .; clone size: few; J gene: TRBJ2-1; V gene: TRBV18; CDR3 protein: CASSPSTKLNEQFF; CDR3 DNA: TGTGCCAGCTCACCTTCGACTAAACTCAATGAGCAGTTCTTC
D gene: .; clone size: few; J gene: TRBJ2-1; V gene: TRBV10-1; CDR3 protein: CASSEPSTDEQFF; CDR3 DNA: TGCGCCAGCAGTGAGCCGTCGACGGACGAGCAGTTCTTC
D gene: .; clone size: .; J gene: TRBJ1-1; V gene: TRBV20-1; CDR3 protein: CSAREVEAFF; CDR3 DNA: TGCAGTGCTAGAGAGGTTGAGGCTTTCTTT
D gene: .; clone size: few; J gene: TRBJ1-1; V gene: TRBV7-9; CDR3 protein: CASSLAGRSTEAFF; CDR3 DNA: TGTGCCAGCAGCTTAGCGGGGAGGAGCACTGAAGCTTTCTTT
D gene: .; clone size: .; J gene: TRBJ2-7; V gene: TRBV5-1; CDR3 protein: CASSTSTGTYEQYF; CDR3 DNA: TGCGCCAGCAGCACCTCGACAGGAACCTACGAGCAGTACTTC
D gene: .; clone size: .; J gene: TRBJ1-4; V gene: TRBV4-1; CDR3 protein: CASSQDMRDRAEKLFF; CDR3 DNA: TGCGCCAGCAGCCAAGATATGAGGGATCGAGCTGAAAAACTGTTTTTT
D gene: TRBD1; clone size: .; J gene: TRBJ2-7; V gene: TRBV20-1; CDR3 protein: CSGATGVNEQYF; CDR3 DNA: TGCAGTGGCGCGACAGGGGTGAACGAGCAGTACTTC
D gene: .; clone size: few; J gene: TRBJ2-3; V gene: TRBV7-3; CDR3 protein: CASSLSAEPTDTQYF; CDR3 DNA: TGTGCCAGCAGCTTATCAGCGGAGCCCACAGATACGCAGTATTTT
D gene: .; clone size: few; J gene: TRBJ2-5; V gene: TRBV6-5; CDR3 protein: CASSYGGTASKTQYF; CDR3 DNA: TGTGCCAGCAGTTACGGCGGGACAGCCTCCAAGACCCAGTACTTC
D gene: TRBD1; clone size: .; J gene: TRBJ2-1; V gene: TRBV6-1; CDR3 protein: CASIPGQGIMNEQFF; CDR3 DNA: TGTGCCAGCATCCCGGGACAGGGGATTATGAATGAGCAGTTCTTC
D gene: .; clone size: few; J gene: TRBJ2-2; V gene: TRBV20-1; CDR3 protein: CSATTETNTGELFF; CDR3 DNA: TGCAGTGCGACAACAGAAACCAACACCGGGGAGCTGTTTTTT